This T cell receptor (beta chain) derives from a study of T cell changes during pregnancy in multiple sclerosis. The assay was immunoSEQ multiplex PCR, and TCRdb's table has in-frame clones only and misses some. The sample lists fewer than 20,000 clones, under 90% occurring once. From germline, CDR1 is MNHNS and CDR2 SASEGT. V dropped 1 base and J dropped 5; count of bases not matched to a gene: 9. The CDR3 sequence is 16 residues long. In this sample, this clone turned up a few times. The TCR sequence derives from a female donor with multiple sclerosis, enrolled in a pregnancy study. V usage is TRBV6-1 and J usage is TRBJ1-1, with 8 bases that match TRBD1. Here the sequenced sample was CD8+ T cells from peripheral blood mononuclear cells, taken after pregnancy. CDR3 sequence reads: CASSEVITGGSTEAFF. The CDR3 DNA reads as TGTGCCAGCAGTGAAGTTATCACAGGGGGGTCTACTGAAGCTTTCTTT.